What follows is one T cell receptor beta chain and its context. The antigen is not known. Produced via immunoSEQ multiplex PCR; TCRdb's table is partial and in-frame only. The sample holds about 2.4 million clones, 80% to 95% seen once. These data are taken from a study of shared clonotypes between healthy human individuals. Study-wide background: Donors, aged 18 to 49, were a couple of women and three men. Study-level points and caveats: Depth was large, yet rarefaction showed that sorted-subset sequencing was incomplete. Researchers found naive subsets generally carried larger estimated richness than memory subsets. In contrast to clonotypes shared by all four donors, non-shared clonotypes had lower generation probabilities.

Per germline, CDR1 SGHKS and CDR2 YYEKEE (reference sequence). Deletions cut 4 bases from V and 2 bases from J, with 16 bases between. This CDR3 comprises 15 residues. The clonotype originates from a man between 18 and 29 years old in good health. Some clones in this sample may be carry-over from other donors' samples. V and J are TRBV5-5 and TRBJ2-7; tentatively, D is TRBD1 (6 bases). The sequencing sample was made of naive CD4+ T cells from PBMCs. The subset denotes: CD45RA+ positively selected. CDR3 DNA: TGTGCCAGCAGCCTCGGGACACCTACAACCTACGAGCAGTACTTC. Encoded protein: CASSLGTPTTYEQYF. Full variable domain (missing parts from reference TRBV5-5 and TRBJ2-7): DAGVTQSPTHLIKTRGQQVTLRCSPISGHKSVSWYQQVLGQGPQFIFQYYEKEERGRGNFPDRFSARQFPNYSSELNVNALLLGDSALYLCASSLGTPTTYEQYFGPGTRLTVT.